The clone carrying this T cell receptor beta chain was seen only a few times. Trimming shortened V by 0 bases and J by 6 bases, and 8 bases separated the two germline ends. CDR3 length equals 13 residues. CDR1 and CDR2 from the germline V gene are SGDLS and YYNGEE. This specimen belongs to a study of human T cells and chemical hapten exposure. TCRdb analysed the RACE reads with MiXCR anew, one entry per CDR3 protein. The sample shows about 340,000 distinct CDR3 sequences, under 8% of them seen only once. Time point defined: patch test 1, 2 weeks after DPC sensitization. Noted treatment: therapeutic diphenylcyclopropenone sensitization with weekly scalp DPC.

The V and J genes are TRBV9 and TRBJ2-3; TRBD2 might be the D (6 bases). The clonotype was recovered from a woman aged 18-35 years with alopecia areata. Some clones in this sample may be carry-over from other donors' samples. The source material was whole blood, sampled in connection with sensitization to the hapten diphenylcyclopropenone (DPC). DNA for the CDR3: TGTGCCAGCAGCGTAGCGGGAGACGATACGCAGTATTTT. Protein sequence: CASSVAGDDTQYF. The whole variable domain, filled in from reference TRBV9 and TRBJ2-3, reads DSGVTQTPKHLITATGQRVTLRCSPRSGDLSVYWYQQSLDQGLQFLIQYYNGEERAKGNILERFSAQQFPDLHSELNLSSLELGDSALYFCASSVAGDDTQYFGPGTRLTVL.